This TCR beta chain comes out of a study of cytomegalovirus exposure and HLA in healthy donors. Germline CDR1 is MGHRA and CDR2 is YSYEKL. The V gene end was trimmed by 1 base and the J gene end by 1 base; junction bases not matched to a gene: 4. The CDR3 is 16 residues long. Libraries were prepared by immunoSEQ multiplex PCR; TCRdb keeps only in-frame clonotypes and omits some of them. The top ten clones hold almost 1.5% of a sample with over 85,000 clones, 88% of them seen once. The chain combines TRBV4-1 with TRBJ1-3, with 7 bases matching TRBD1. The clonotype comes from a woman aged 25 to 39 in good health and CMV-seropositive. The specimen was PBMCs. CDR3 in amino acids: CASSQVKGASGNTIYF. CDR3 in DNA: TGCGCCAGCAGCCAAGTCAAGGGGGCGTCTGGAAACACCATATATTTT.